Detailed here is one T cell receptor beta chain. Its target antigen remains unknown. The sequencer was an Illumina HiSeq 2000. TCR beta cDNA libraries were made by 5'RACE template switching that added a universal primer site and unique molecular identifiers. cDNA synthesis was primed from the TCR beta constant segment and was followed by two successive PCR amplification steps. In the authors' own workflow: MIGEC was used to demultiplex reads and group reads by UMI, and MiTCR was used to assemble and quantify clonotypes. To exclude erroneous sequences, any TCR cDNA sequence not supported by at least two reads was discarded. The tcR package was used for downstream repertoire analysis, and clonotypes were matched across fractions by CDR3 nucleotide sequence plus V segment. Antigen specificity was annotated against VDJdb with VDJmatch, allowing one amino acid substitution in CDR3. Once TCRdb had reprocessed the reads, it stored one entry per CDR3 protein sequence and supplied no DNA. The V and J calls were not made by the authors but by TCRdb's processing. The sample has 300,000 to 500,000 distinct CDR3 sequences on record. Jointly, the top ten make up around 10% of the sample.

These data are taken from a study of T cells expressing NK-cell markers (TCRdb year 2020). Regarding the complete study: TCR beta-chain repertoires were profiled in sorted CD3+CD56+NKG2C+, CD3+CD56+NKG2C- and CD3+CD56-NKG2C+ T-cell subsets from eight donors. The eight sequenced donors were randomly selected healthy volunteers, three men and five women. Of the eight sequenced donors, seven were found to be HCMV-seropositive and one was found to be HCMV-seronegative. Libraries were sequenced as 2 x 150 bp reads on Illumina HiSeq 2000/2500, MiSeq or NextSeq.

HCMV serostatus was determined by detecting HCMV-specific IgG in serum with a commercial ELISA kit. Ficoll density gradient centrifugation was used to isolate peripheral blood mononuclear cells from blood. Via the germline V gene, CDR1 is MDHEN and CDR2 SYDVKM. Its CDR3 holds 16 amino acids, cysteine through phenylalanine. The DNA sequence is not available. The research as a whole found: For roughly six donors, the dominant CD3+CD56+NKG2C+ clonotypes were among the top 10 CD8+ clonotypes and accounted for roughly 1.0-7.5% of CD8+ T cells. Whether the expanded NKG2C-expressing T cell clones were specific for HCMV antigens remained unclear. Those dominant clonotypes were again the most abundant among CD3+CD56-NKG2C+ cells in four donors, at roughly 25-65%.

This chain joins TRBV28 to TRBJ2-7; TCRdb picks TRBD2, but there is no DNA to check that call. Specimen: blood T cells: a sorted CD56 or NKG2C T cell subset, CD4+ or CD8+ T cells, or bulk PBMC T cells (not recorded which). This TCR was sampled from a woman aged 50 to 60 in good health. Donor details come from another sample of the same person, matched by shared clones. The CDR3 loop reads CASSSLYNLVGYEQYF.